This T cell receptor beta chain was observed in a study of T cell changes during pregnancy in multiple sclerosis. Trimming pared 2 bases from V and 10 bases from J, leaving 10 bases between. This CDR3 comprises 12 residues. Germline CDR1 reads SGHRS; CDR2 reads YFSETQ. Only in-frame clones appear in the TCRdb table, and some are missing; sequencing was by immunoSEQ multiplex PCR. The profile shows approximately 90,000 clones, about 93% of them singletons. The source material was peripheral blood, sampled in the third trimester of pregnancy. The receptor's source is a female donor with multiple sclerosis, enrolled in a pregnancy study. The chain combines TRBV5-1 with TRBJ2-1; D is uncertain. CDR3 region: CASSFREREQFF. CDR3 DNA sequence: TGCGCCAGCAGCTTCAGAGAGAGGGAGCAGTTCTTC. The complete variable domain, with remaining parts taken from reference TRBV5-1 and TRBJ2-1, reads KAGVTQTPRYLIKTRGQQVTLSCSPISGHRSVSWYQQTPGQGLQFLFEYFSETQRNKGNFPGRFSGRQFSNSRSEMNVSTLELGDSALYLCASSFREREQFFGPGTRLTVL.